This T cell receptor beta chain was documented in a study of cytomegalovirus exposure and HLA in healthy donors. At the level of the study: A later analysis reported the 100 to 150 validation repertoires used the same platform as the 550 to 700 first-cohort repertoires.

The germline CDR1 and CDR2 sequences are SGHTA and FQGNSA. CDR3 length equals 14 residues. V was pared by 4 bases and J by 2 bases, with 12 bases between. Clones were read by immunoSEQ multiplex PCR, and TCRdb kept only the in-frame ones, dropping some. The sample records over 200,000 clones, around 88% being singletons. The rearrangement joins TRBV7-2 to TRBJ2-7; possible D gene TRBD2, 7 bases. This TCR was recovered from a woman aged 18 to 35 in good health and CMV-seronegative. Sequenced material: PBMCs. The DNA for the CDR3 is TGTGCCAGCAGCTGGGGGGGGGCGGCCTACGAGCAGTACTTC. Its translation: CASSWGGAAYEQYF.